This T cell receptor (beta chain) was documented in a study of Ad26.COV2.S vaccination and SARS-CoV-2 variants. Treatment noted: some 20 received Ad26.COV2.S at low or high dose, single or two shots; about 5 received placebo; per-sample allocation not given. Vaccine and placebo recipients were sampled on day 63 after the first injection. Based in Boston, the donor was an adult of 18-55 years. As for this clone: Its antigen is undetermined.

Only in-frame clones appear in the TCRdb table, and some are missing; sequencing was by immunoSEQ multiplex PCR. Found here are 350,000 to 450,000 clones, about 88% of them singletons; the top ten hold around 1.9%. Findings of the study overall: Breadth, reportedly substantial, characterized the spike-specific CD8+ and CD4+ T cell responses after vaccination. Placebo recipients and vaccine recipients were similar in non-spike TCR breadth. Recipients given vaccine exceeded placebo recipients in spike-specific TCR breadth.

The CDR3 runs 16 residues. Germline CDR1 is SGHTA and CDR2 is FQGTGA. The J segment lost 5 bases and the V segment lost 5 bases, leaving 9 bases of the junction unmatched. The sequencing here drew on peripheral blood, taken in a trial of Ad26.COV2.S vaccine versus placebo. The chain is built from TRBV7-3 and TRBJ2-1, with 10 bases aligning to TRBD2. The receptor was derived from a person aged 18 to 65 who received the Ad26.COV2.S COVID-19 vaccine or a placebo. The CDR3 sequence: CASSPSSGSTDNEQFF. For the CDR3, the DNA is TGTGCCAGCAGCCCGTCTAGCGGGAGCACAGACAATGAGCAGTTCTTC.